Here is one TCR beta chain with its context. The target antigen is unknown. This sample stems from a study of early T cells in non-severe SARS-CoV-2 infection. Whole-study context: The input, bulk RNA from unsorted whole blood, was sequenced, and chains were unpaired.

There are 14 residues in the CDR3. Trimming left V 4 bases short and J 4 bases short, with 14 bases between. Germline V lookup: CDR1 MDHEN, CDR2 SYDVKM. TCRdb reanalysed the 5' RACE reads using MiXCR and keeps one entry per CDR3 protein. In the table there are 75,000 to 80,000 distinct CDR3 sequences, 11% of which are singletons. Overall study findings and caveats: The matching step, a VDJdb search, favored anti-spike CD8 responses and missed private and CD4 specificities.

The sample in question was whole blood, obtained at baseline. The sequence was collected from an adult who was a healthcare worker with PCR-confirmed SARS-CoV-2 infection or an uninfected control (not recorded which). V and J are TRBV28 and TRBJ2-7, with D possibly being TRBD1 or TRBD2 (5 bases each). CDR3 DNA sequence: TGTGCCAGCAGTTACAGGAGGCGCAGGTACGAGCAGTACTTC. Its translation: CASSYRRRRYEQYF.